The present T cell receptor beta chain was sequenced within a study of radiotherapy plus CTLA-4 blockade in lung cancer. Overall study context: Of all patients, around 19% responded objectively and roughly 31% showed disease control.

People whose metastatic non-small-cell lung cancer was chemo-refractory got focal radiation along with CTLA-4 blockade by ipilimumab. Assay used: immunoSEQ multiplex PCR; TCRdb lists only in-frame clones, some missing. The sample records 50,000 to 65,000 clones, 77% being singletons. Overall study results and limits: Best predicting response, reportedly, were early blood T cell clone dynamics, with interferon-beta. In blood, TCR clones derived from the tumor expanded after radiotherapy plus ipilimumab.

Of note for this clone: Its antigen is still unknown. The germline gene is not matched at one end of the junction; a read error may be the cause.

The CDR3 totals 16 residues. Germline CDR1 SGDLS, CDR2 YYNGEE. This clonotype originated in a human donor with non-small cell lung cancer who had a partial response to radiotherapy plus ipilimumab. The material was peripheral blood, obtained from a patient treated with radiotherapy plus ipilimumab. V gene TRBV9 combines with J gene TRBJ2-2; 7 nucleotides line up with TRBD1. Here the CDR3 reads CASSPYRGSNTEELFF. The DNA of the CDR3 is TGTGCCAGCAGCCCTTACAGGGGATCTAACACCGAGGAGCTGTTTTTT. Looking up the rest from reference TRBV9 and TRBJ2-2 gives the full variable domain: DSGVTQTPKHLITATGQRVTLRCSPRSGDLSVYWYQQSLDQGLQFLIQYYNGEERAKGNILERFSAQQFPDLHSELNLSSLELGDSALYFCASSPYRGSNTEELFFGEGSRLTVL.